This T cell receptor beta chain was documented in a study of cytomegalovirus exposure and HLA in healthy donors. The V end lost 2 bases, the J end lost 6 bases, and 8 bases lay between the germline ends. The CDR3 has 12 residues. Germline assignment: CDR1 MNHEY and CDR2 SMNVEV (reference sequence). The PCR made use of 60 Vbeta and 13 Jbeta primers. Clones were sequenced by immunoSEQ multiplex PCR, and TCRdb holds only the in-frame ones, with some missing. The data show roughly 180,000 clones, with roughly 80% seen just once and less than 3% held by the top ten. The sequenced material came from PBMCs. V usage is TRBV27 and J usage is TRBJ2-7, with D unclear. The clonotype was recovered from a male donor in good health and CMV-seronegative. The CDR3 spells CASSLQISEQYF. The CDR3 region has the DNA TGTGCCAGCAGTTTACAGATTTCCGAGCAGTACTTC.